The next 24 T cell receptor beta chains were all read from a single sample in a study of blood T cells in healthy people across ages. The use of a sample-barcoded 5' primer and a J-beta primer mix characterized a second PCR of roughly 6 to 12 cycles. Via MiXCR, TCRdb re-called the 5' RACE reads, giving one row per CDR3 protein. The sample records hundreds of thousands of distinct CDR3 sequences, about 48% being singletons. The sequenced material came from blood. All receptors come from a man aged 25 to 40 in good health.

This sequence joins TRBV29-1 and TRBJ1-2, with D unclear. In germline, CDR1 is SQVTM, CDR2 ANQGSEA. The V and J ends lost 0 bases and 1 base respectively, with 15 bases between them. The CDR3 covers 16 residues. CDR3: CSVEETGPRINYGYTF. The CDR3 region has the DNA TGCAGCGTTGAAGAAACGGGCCCGAGGATTAACTATGGCTACACCTTC. The whole variable domain, filled in from reference TRBV29-1 and TRBJ1-2, reads SAVISQKPSRDICQRGTSLTIQCQVDSQVTMMFWYRQQPGQSLTLIATANQGSEATYESGFVIDKFPISRPNLTFSTLTVSNMSPEDSSIYLCSVEETGPRINYGYTFGSGTRLTVV.

J is TRBJ2-1 and V is TRBV6-6, with D perhaps being TRBD1 or TRBD2 (6 bases each). Trimming took 4 bases from V and 2 from J, leaving 12 bases between them. The CDR3 is 15 amino acids. Germline V lookup: CDR1 MNHNY, CDR2 SVGAGI (reference sequence). The DNA for the CDR3 is TGTGCCAGCAGTTTACCGGGGGCGGCCTACAATGAGCAGTTCTTC. It codes for CASSLPGAAYNEQFF.

This clonotype was seen only a few times. The chain uses TRBV5-6 and TRBJ2-7; 7 positions agree with TRBD1. The CDR3 extends over 14 amino acids. CDR1 is SGHDT and CDR2 is YYEEEE in the germline V gene. Trimming at V came to 5 bases and at J to 5 bases, leaving 10 bases not matched to a gene. CDR3 region: CASRQQGVEDEQYF. In nucleotides, the CDR3 is TGTGCCAGCAGGCAGCAGGGGGTGGAGGACGAGCAGTACTTC.

DNA for the CDR3: TGCGCCAGCAGCTTCCGTCTAGGCGGGGGGGGGAATGAGCAGTTCTTC. Protein product: CASSFRLGGGGNEQFF. This chain links TRBV5-1 with TRBJ2-1, with TRBD2 matching over 9 bases. There are 16 residues in the CDR3. Trimming removed 2 bases from V and 7 bases from J; junction bases left unmatched: 10. From germline, CDR1 is SGHRS and CDR2 YFSETQ.

Only a few counts were recorded for this clonotype. J is TRBJ2-1 and V is TRBV4-2; 8 bases fit TRBD2. The J segment lost 4 bases and the V segment lost 1 base, leaving 6 bases of the junction unmatched. This CDR3 comprises 16 residues. Germline V gene lookup returns CDR1 LGHNA and CDR2 YNFKEQ. CDR3 protein: CASSQVLGGAYNEQFF. The CDR3 coding sequence is TGTGCCAGCAGCCAAGTACTCGGGGGGGCTTACAATGAGCAGTTCTTC.

The gene calls are TRBV9 and TRBJ2-5; D may be TRBD1 or TRBD2 (5 bases each). V was pared by 2 bases and J by 0 bases, with 14 bases between. Per germline, CDR1 SGDLS and CDR2 YYNGEE. The CDR3 is 16 amino acids. CDR3 amino acids: CASSVYGGQYQETQYF. The CDR3, as DNA: TGTGCCAGCAGCGTCTATGGGGGTCAATACCAAGAGACCCAGTACTTC.

This clonotype is a singleton in its sample. The chain is built from TRBV5-1 and TRBJ2-7, with D perhaps matching TRBD1 (6 bases). The V gene's germline CDR1 is SGHRS and CDR2 YFSETQ. This CDR3 has 16 amino acids. V was trimmed by 0 bases and J by 3 bases, leaving 16 bases between them. CDR3 in DNA: TGCGCCAGCAGCTTGGAAGTACGGGACATCGGCTACGAGCAGTACTTC. The encoded protein is CASSLEVRDIGYEQYF. Based on the CDR3 plus reference TRBV5-1 and TRBJ2-7, the full variable domain is KAGVTQTPRYLIKTRGQQVTLSCSPISGHRSVSWYQQTPGQGLQFLFEYFSETQRNKGNFPGRFSGRQFSNSRSEMNVSTLELGDSALYLCASSLEVRDIGYEQYFGPGTRLTVT.

This chain links TRBV3-1 with TRBJ1-5, with D maybe TRBD1 (5 bases). The CDR3 is made up of 16 amino acids. The germline V gene encodes CDR1 LGHDT and CDR2 YNNKEL (reference sequence). V lost 4 bases, J lost 0 bases, and 13 bases lay in between. The CDR3 reads CASSLGAGPSNQPQHF. Written as DNA, the CDR3 is TGTGCCAGCAGCCTCGGAGCGGGACCTAGCAATCAGCCCCAGCATTTT.

A few counts support this clonotype. The chain carries TRBV7-9 and TRBJ2-7; TRBD2 matches 9 bases. Germline trimming cut 1 base from V and 0 bases from J; bases unmatched to any gene: 10. CDR3 size: 18 residues. Germline V CDR1 and CDR2: SEHNR, FQNEAQ (reference sequence). The CDR3 bases are TGTGCCAGCAGCTTAGTGGCGATGTGGACTAGCGACTCCTACGAGCAGTACTTC. Protein sequence: CASSLVAMWTSDSYEQYF.

This clonotype was recorded at least ten times. The V call is TRBV4-1, the J call TRBJ1-1; a possible D gene is TRBD1 (6 bases). The V gene lost 4 bases and the J gene lost 4 bases, with 10 bases spanning the gap. This CDR3 contains 13 residues. Germline V gene data show CDR1 as MGHRA and CDR2 as YSYEKL. CDR3 region: CASSRGQTTEAFF. CDR3 in DNA: TGCGCCAGCAGCCGAGGACAGACCACTGAAGCTTTCTTT.

This clonotype was observed a few times. The rearrangement links TRBV28 to TRBJ2-3, with 7 bases matching TRBD1. V shed 5 bases, J shed 2 bases, and the junction held 10 bases outside the gene matches. The germline V gene encodes CDR1 MDHEN and CDR2 SYDVKM. This CDR3 spans 16 amino acids. For the CDR3, the DNA is TGTGCCAGCAGTCCGATGACAGGGTGGGTCACAGATACGCAGTATTTT. It encodes CASSPMTGWVTDTQYF.

The chain links TRBV27 to TRBJ2-3; no firm D call. The germline gives CDR1 MNHEY, CDR2 SMNVEV (reference sequence). CDR3 length: 14 amino acids. V shed 8 bases and J shed 2 bases, with 14 bases lying between them. The CDR3 loop reads CASGIGENTDTQYF. As DNA, the CDR3 is TGTGCCAGCGGGATAGGAGAGAACACAGATACGCAGTATTTT.

The V gene is TRBV12-5, the J gene TRBJ2-3; no firm D call. Germline CDR1 LGHNT, CDR2 FRNRAP. V was cut by 6 bases and J by 7 bases, with 14 bases left in between. The length of the CDR3 is 13 residues. The CDR3 is CASGGSPVNTQYF. CDR3 DNA: TGTGCTAGTGGAGGGTCGCCGGTGAATACGCAGTATTTT. Together with reference TRBV12-5 and TRBJ2-3, the CDR3 gives the full variable domain: DARVTQTPRHKVTEMGQEVTMRCQPILGHNTVFWYRQTMMQGLELLAYFRNRAPLDDSGMPKDRFSAEMPDATLATLKIQPSEPRDSAVYFCASGGSPVNTQYFGPGTRLTVL.

The table lists this clonotype with many counts. The chain joins TRBV6-5 to TRBJ2-5; perhaps TRBD2 as D (6 bases). V lost 2 bases and J lost 5, with 6 bases in between. CDR3 length equals 12 residues. From germline, CDR1 is MNHEY and CDR2 SVGAGI. CDR3 sequence reads: CASSYGGETQYF. The CDR3 DNA reads TGTGCCAGCAGTTACGGGGGGGAGACCCAGTACTTC.

V is TRBV20-1 and J is TRBJ1-2, with D possibly TRBD1 on 6 matching bases. The CDR3 loop spans 13 amino acids. V lost 3 bases, J lost 5 bases, and 13 bases lay in between. CDR1 DFQATT and CDR2 SNEGSKA come from the germline V gene (reference sequence). The CDR3 sequence: CSARDMDSYGYTF. The CDR3 coding sequence is TGCAGTGCTAGGGATATGGACAGTTATGGCTACACCTTC.

The rearrangement links TRBV28 to TRBJ2-6, with 7 bases identical to TRBD1. The CDR3 has 16 amino acids. CDR1 and CDR2 from the germline V gene are MDHEN and SYDVKM. After removal of 5 bases from V and 1 base from J, the junction contained 5 bases not matched to a gene. Written as DNA, the CDR3 is TGTGCCAGCAGTACCCCGACAGGGTCTGGGGCCAACGTCCTGACTTTC. Protein product: CASSTPTGSGANVLTF. Full variable domain (missing parts from reference TRBV28 and TRBJ2-6): DVKVTQSSRYLVKRTGEKVFLECVQDMDHENMFWYRQDPGLGLRLIYFSYDVKMKEKGDIPEGYSVSREKKERFSLILESASTNQTSMYLCASSTPTGSGANVLTFGAGSRLTVL.

This clonotype showed up just a few times. The chain is built from TRBV14 and TRBJ2-5; the D is unclear. The germline V and J ends were trimmed by 2 bases and 1 base, with 14 bases remaining between them. Looked up from germline, CDR1 is SGHDN and CDR2 is FVKESK. The length of the CDR3 is 16 residues. The CDR3 nucleotides read TGTGCCAGCAGCCAAACCCAGTCCGTAGGCCAAGAGACCCAGTACTTC. Its protein product is CASSQTQSVGQETQYF. Drawing the rest from reference TRBV14 and TRBJ2-5, the complete variable domain is EAGVTQFPSHSVIEKGQTVTLRCDPISGHDNLYWYRRVMGKEIKFLLHFVKESKQDESGMPNNRFLAERTGGTYSTLKVQPAELEDSGVYFCASSQTQSVGQETQYFGPGTRLLVL.

This rearrangement joins TRBV4-2 to TRBJ1-2; D unclear. Per the germline V gene, CDR1 is LGHNA and CDR2 is YNFKEQ. The V end lost 0 bases, the J end lost 2 bases, and 13 bases lay between the germline ends. The CDR3 has 16 residues. CDR3 in amino acids: CASSQDWNDGNYGYTF. The CDR3 DNA reads as TGTGCCAGCAGCCAAGATTGGAATGACGGGAACTATGGCTACACCTTC.

The rearrangement links TRBV3-1 to TRBJ2-1; D might be TRBD1 (6 bases). This CDR3 spans 14 amino acids. The ends were cut back, 4 bases at V and 7 bases at J, with 14 bases in the middle. Germline V lookup: CDR1 LGHDT, CDR2 YNNKEL (reference sequence). CDR3 sequence reads: CASSRGTWENEQFF. In DNA, the CDR3 is TGTGCCAGCAGCCGAGGGACATGGGAAAATGAGCAGTTCTTC.

This clonotype has at least ten counts. The chain couples TRBV20-1 to TRBJ2-5, with 9 bases identical to TRBD1. The CDR3 contains 16 residues. J was trimmed by 5 bases and V by 0 bases; bases with no gene match: 10. Germline V gene data show CDR1 as DFQATT and CDR2 as SNEGSKA (reference sequence). DNA of the CDR3: TGCAGTGCTAGAGATCCCCCGACAGGGGGAACGGAGACCCAGTACTTC. It codes for CSARDPPTGGTETQYF.

This clonotype was counted only a few times. This rearrangement joins TRBV4-3 to TRBJ2-1; no definite D call. The germline V gene has CDR1 LGHNA and CDR2 YSLEER. The CDR3 runs 14 residues. V lost 1 base to trimming and J lost 2 bases, with 6 bases between them. CDR3 sequence (DNA): TGCGCCAGCAGCCAAGTAGAGACCTACAATGAGCAGTTCTTC. Translating gives CASSQVETYNEQFF.

This chain links TRBV4-1 with TRBJ2-7; TRBD1 might be the D (5 bases). V lost 1 base to trimming and J lost 2 bases, with 9 bases between them. Germline CDR1 MGHRA, CDR2 YSYEKL. The CDR3 sequence is 14 residues long. CDR3 sequence reads: CASSQAPGTYEQYF. CDR3 DNA sequence: TGCGCCAGCAGCCAAGCTCCAGGGACCTACGAGCAGTACTTC.

The gene calls are TRBV11-2 and TRBJ2-1; 8 positions agree with TRBD1. V trimming: 4 bases; J trimming: 13 bases; junction bases outside the gene matches: 12. The CDR3 spans 14 residues. The germline gives CDR1 SGHAT, CDR2 FQNNGV. The CDR3 is CASSSRPQGETQFF. As DNA, the CDR3 is TGTGCCAGCAGCTCCCGCCCACAGGGGGAGACCCAGTTCTTC.

This clonotype was counted a few times. The chain uses TRBV29-1 and TRBJ2-3; 8 bases fit TRBD1. V gave up 1 base and J gave up 10 bases; unmatched junction bases: 7. This CDR3 region has 13 residues. Per the germline V gene, CDR1 is SQVTM and CDR2 is ANQGSEA. The CDR3 reads CSVEVGSGGSQYF. CDR3 in DNA: TGCAGCGTTGAAGTAGGCTCAGGGGGCTCGCAGTATTTT.